These 21 T cell receptor beta chains were sequenced from one sample in a study of T cell responses to AZD1222 COVID-19 vaccine. Clones were read by immunoSEQ multiplex PCR, and TCRdb kept only the in-frame ones, dropping some. This sample yields some 110,000 clones, of which 75% to 90% are seen a single time; more than 8% belongs to the top ten. The material sequenced was peripheral blood, taken on day 0 of AZD1222 vaccination. The receptors come from an adult in good health.

The rearrangement uses TRBV2 and TRBJ2-5; D tentatively reads TRBD1 or TRBD2 (5 bases each). V was shortened by 9 bases and J by 6 bases, with 14 bases between the two germline ends. This CDR3 comprises 12 residues. Germline assignment: CDR1 SNHLY and CDR2 FYNNEI. Written as DNA, the CDR3 is TGTGCCAGGGGGGACCTGGGGCAGACCCAGTACTTC. This encodes CARGDLGQTQYF.

The rearrangement uses TRBV18 and TRBJ1-2, with TRBD1 identical over 10 bases. Germline V lookup: CDR1 KGHSH, CDR2 LQKENI. The CDR3 loop spans 17 amino acids. V shed 3 bases and J 6 bases; nucleotides not matched to a gene: 13. This chain's CDR3 is CASSPRTGGGGRDGYTF. As DNA, the CDR3 is TGTGCCAGCTCACCTCGGACAGGGGGAGGGGGTCGTGATGGCTACACCTTC.

The chain has TRBV7-2 and TRBJ2-1; tentatively, D is TRBD2 (6 bases). Germline CDR1 is SGHTA and CDR2 is FQGNSA. The CDR3 runs to 16 residues. V lost 4 bases and J 2 bases, leaving 15 bases between the germline ends. The chain's CDR3 is CASSSPAGGTYNEQFF. The CDR3 bases are TGTGCCAGCAGCTCACCCGCGGGCGGGACCTACAATGAGCAGTTCTTC.

J is TRBJ2-3 and V is TRBV19, with a possible D match to TRBD2 (6 bases). The CDR3 runs to 16 residues. Germline lookup yields CDR1 LNHDA and CDR2 SQIVND (reference sequence). V shed 6 bases and J shed 3 bases, with 19 bases lying between them. CDR3 sequence reads: CASSSPSGRITDTQYF. DNA for the CDR3: TGTGCCAGTAGCTCTCCATCCGGGAGAATAACAGATACGCAGTATTTT.

The chain is built from TRBV5-1 and TRBJ2-4; TRBD1 matches at 9 bases. This CDR3 is 16 amino acids long. The junction had 9 bases not matched to a gene; V was cut back by 0 bases and J by 8 bases. Germline V lookup: CDR1 SGHRS, CDR2 YFSETQ. CDR3 sequence (DNA): TGCGCCAGCAGCTTGGCCGCACGGGGACAGGGCCACATTCAGTACTTC. Protein: CASSLAARGQGHIQYF. Supplemented by reference TRBV5-1 and TRBJ2-4, the full variable domain reads KAGVTQTPRYLIKTRGQQVTLSCSPISGHRSVSWYQQTPGQGLQFLFEYFSETQRNKGNFPGRFSGRQFSNSRSEMNVSTLELGDSALYLCASSLAARGQGHIQYFGAGTRLSVL.

The V call is TRBV10-3, the J call TRBJ1-2; 9 positions agree with TRBD1. Germline V gene data show CDR1 as ENHRY and CDR2 as SYGVKD. V was pared by 3 bases and J by 7 bases, with 9 bases of the junction left unmatched. The CDR3 spans 15 residues. CDR3 loop: CAISESMGTGFGYTF. DNA for the CDR3: TGTGCCATCAGTGAATCGATGGGGACAGGGTTTGGCTACACCTTC.

Written as DNA, the CDR3 is TGTGCCAGCAGTTTGGCTAGCGGGAGTGTCTACGAGCAGTACTTC. Translation: CASSLASGSVYEQYF. The chain carries TRBV28 and TRBJ2-7; 10 bases align to TRBD2. V gave up 3 bases and J gave up 3 bases; unmatched junction bases: 5. The CDR3 length is 15 residues. Germline V gene sequence: CDR1 MDHEN, CDR2 SYDVKM. Complete variable domain (other parts from reference TRBV28 and TRBJ2-7): DVKVTQSSRYLVKRTGEKVFLECVQDMDHENMFWYRQDPGLGLRLIYFSYDVKMKEKGDIPEGYSVSREKKERFSLILESASTNQTSMYLCASSLASGSVYEQYFGPGTRLTVT.

This clone was observed once. The chain recombines TRBV7-2 with TRBJ2-7, with 7 bases fitting TRBD1. J lost 3 bases, V lost 5 bases, and 10 bases had no gene match. This CDR3 spans 15 amino acids. CDR1 is SGHTA, CDR2 FQGNSA, per germline. DNA of the CDR3: TGTGCCAGCAGCCCGCAGGGGGTTGCCAGCTACGAGCAGTACTTC. It is translated as CASSPQGVASYEQYF.

This rearrangement joins TRBV10-1 to TRBJ2-1, with TRBD2 matching 7 bases. With 10 bases clipped from V and 5 bases from J, the junction kept 8 bases outside the gene matches. Germline V gene data show CDR1 as WNHNN and CDR2 as SYGVQD (reference sequence). The CDR3 spans 13 residues. The CDR3 sequence is CATSNGLDNEQFF. The CDR3 DNA is TGCGCCACTTCGAATGGACTAGACAATGAGCAGTTCTTC.

The V call is TRBV19, the J call TRBJ2-7, with 7 bases that match TRBD1. V shed 4 bases, J shed 3 bases, and the junction held 9 bases outside the gene matches. CDR1 is LNHDA, CDR2 SQIVND, per germline (reference sequence). CDR3 length: 15 residues. The CDR3 DNA sequence: TGTGCCAGTAGTAGCCTGACAGGGTCGGACTACGAGCAGTACTTC. This codes for CASSSLTGSDYEQYF.

This sequence joins TRBV7-6 and TRBJ1-4, with 8 bases aligning to TRBD1. The V segment lost 2 bases and the J segment 5 bases; nucleotides outside the gene matches: 7. The V gene's germline CDR1 is SGHVS and CDR2 FNYEAQ. The CDR3 runs 16 residues. CDR3 DNA: TGTGCCAGCAGCTTATCCCTAAGGACAGGGAATGAAAAACTGTTTTTT. The encoded protein is CASSLSLRTGNEKLFF.

This clone has only a few counts. The chain carries TRBV19 and TRBJ1-2, with a weak D call TRBD1 (6 bases). V lost 7 bases and J lost 4, with 13 bases in between. The CDR3 is made up of 13 amino acids. CDR1 and CDR2 from the germline V gene are LNHDA and SQIVND (reference sequence). The CDR3 DNA sequence: TGTGCCAGTATTGACCGCAGGGGCTATGGCTACACCTTC. Protein product: CASIDRRGYGYTF.

This chain connects TRBV27 to TRBJ1-5, with 12 nucleotides matching TRBD1. Losses at the gene ends were 2 bases for V and 6 bases for J; bases not matched to a gene: 2. Germline V gene data show CDR1 as MNHEY and CDR2 as SMNVEV (reference sequence). CDR3 length: 15 residues. The CDR3 region has the DNA TGTGCCAGCAGTTTAGGGACAGGGGGCAGTCAGCCCCAGCATTTT. It translates to CASSLGTGGSQPQHF.

As DNA, the CDR3 is TGTGCCAGCAGGGGACTCGGACAGGGGATCCCATTTTCACCCCTCCACTTT. Protein product: CASRGLGQGIPFSPLHF. The J gene is TRBJ1-6, the V gene TRBV27, with TRBD1 identical over 9 bases. The CDR3 is 17 residues long. V trimming: 6 bases; J trimming: 9 bases; junction bases outside the gene matches: 15. Looked up from germline, CDR1 is MNHEY and CDR2 is SMNVEV (reference sequence).

In its sample, this clone was seen a few times. The chain recombines TRBV6-5 with TRBJ2-7; D unclear. CDR3 length equals 14 residues. Germline loops: CDR1 MNHEY, CDR2 SVGAGI. V was trimmed by 2 bases and J by 2 bases, leaving 10 bases between them. CDR3 DNA: TGTGCCAGCAGTTACGACCTAAACACCTACGAGCAGTACTTC. Amino acids: CASSYDLNTYEQYF.

The chain links TRBV5-1 to TRBJ2-7; perhaps TRBD1 as D (7 bases). CDR1 is SGHRS and CDR2 is YFSETQ in the germline V gene. The V end was cut by 0 bases, the J end by 0 bases, with 16 bases between. The length of the CDR3 is 17 residues. The CDR3 coding sequence is TGCGCCAGCAGCTTGGCCTGGAGGGACAGTCCCTCCTACGAGCAGTACTTC. This translates into CASSLAWRDSPSYEQYF.

This rearrangement joins TRBV6-1 to TRBJ2-7; D is uncertain. Trimming removed 2 bases from V and 9 bases from J, with 11 bases in between. The length of the CDR3 is 12 residues. CDR1 is MNHNS and CDR2 is SASEGT in the germline V gene. CDR3 in DNA: TGTGCCAGCAGTGAAAGTTTGGTAGGGCAGTACTTC. Translation gives CASSESLVGQYF.

V and J are TRBV7-8 and TRBJ1-2; 12 nucleotides agree with TRBD1. This CDR3 spans 15 amino acids. V dropped 3 bases and J dropped 5; count of bases not matched to a gene: 4. CDR1 and CDR2 from the germline V gene are SGHVS and FQNEAQ. The CDR3 DNA sequence: TGTGCCAGCAGCTTTGGGACAGGGGGCCAATATGGCTACACCTTC. Protein sequence: CASSFGTGGQYGYTF.

On this clone itself: One end of the junction fails to match germline, which may point to a read error. The CDR3, as DNA: TGCGCCAGCAGCTTGGAGTATGGCGGCAGCCAAGACTTC. Its protein is CASSLEYGGSQDF. J is TRBJ2-4 and V is TRBV5-1; no clear D gene. The V gene's germline CDR1 is SGHRS and CDR2 YFSETQ. The CDR3 has 13 amino acids.

The gene calls are TRBV6-4 and TRBJ2-3; 7 bases align to TRBD2. Germline trimming cut 4 bases from V and 3 bases from J; bases unmatched to any gene: 10. CDR3 size: 16 residues. Germline CDR1 is MRHNA and CDR2 is SNTAGT. CDR3 protein: CASSAGTTLTTDTQYF. The CDR3 DNA sequence: TGTGCCAGCAGTGCCGGGACTACCTTAACTACAGATACGCAGTATTTT.

This rearrangement joins TRBV19 to TRBJ2-2, with TRBD2 identical over 8 bases. V lost 7 bases, J lost 4 bases, and 11 bases stayed unmatched. The CDR3 spans 16 residues. Looked up from germline, CDR1 is LNHDA and CDR2 is SQIVND (reference sequence). CDR3 region: CASMVLRGERTGELFF. CDR3 coding DNA: TGTGCCAGTATGGTACTGCGGGGGGAACGCACCGGGGAGCTGTTTTTT.